The following is a TCR beta chain sequence with its context. This clone's antigen is unknown. One base away there is no much larger clone; base qualities are not given. TCR beta chain CDR3 regions were immunosequenced with the ImmunoSEQ Assay (Adaptive Biotechnologies). Per the authors' processing: TCRB rearrangements, read counts, read proportions and gene usage were exported through the ImmunoSEQ Analyzer platform. T-cell clonality was calculated on productive rearrangements as 1 minus Pielou's evenness. In the clonal space homeostasis analysis, clonotypes were grouped as rare, small, medium, large or hyperexpanded (0.01 to 1 of the repertoire). TCR productive clonality was compared across immune clusters C1, C2 and C3 using the Wilcoxon rank sum test. TCRdb mirrors the immuneACCESS table, restricted to in-frame sequences. Some clones are absent from its copies; in checked studies, under half trace to an unresolved V gene, and the reason for the others is unknown. Clonal size and the V and J genes are those of that table, whereas D and trimming came from the DNA. This sample has over a thousand clones in its table, and about two thirds of those were observed once. Of the sample, about 9.4% falls within the top ten clones.

These data come from a study of the immune and genomic landscape of osteosarcoma (dated by TCRdb to about 2020). Looking at the study overall: The overall cohort included more than 40 pediatric and adult patients with high-grade osteosarcoma, and the median age at diagnosis was 25 to 35 years (range about 5-90). The cohort was enriched for poor-risk disease, as unfavorable pathologic response to standard therapy was shown in more than 71% of the cohort and around two thirds of the cohort were deceased. Patients in the overall cohort were under 65% male, and roughly 77% presented with localized disease at diagnosis. To define immunogenic potential, the study profiled osteosarcoma specimens using whole genome, RNA and T-cell receptor sequencing, along with immunohistochemistry and reverse phase protein arrays. To characterize the osteosarcoma immunogenomic landscape, the TCR sequencing results were combined with transcriptome, protein array and immunostaining data. The goal of the study was to explain why immune checkpoint inhibitors show limited clinical activity in osteosarcoma. Each of three patients provided two samples from the same tumor site.

The study at large found these results: Higher TCR productive clonality was observed in the immune-hot C3 cluster than in the cold C1 cluster, although TCR productive clonality remained low overall. No statistical method determined sample size because osteosarcoma is rare and all possible samples were collected. About five cases had a single hyperexpanded clone dominating the repertoire, and all had fewer than 100 T-cell clonotypes. Matched blood was collected from only a couple of patients, alongside the frozen tumor specimens. Clonality benchmarks came from external normal skin and healthy peripheral blood data rather than matched normal tissue. Overall, productive TCR clonality was low, with an average of 0.09 and a maximum of 0.3, which suggests limited T-cell clonal expansion.

Specimens were post-treatment primary, local recurrence and metastasis tumors from poor-prognosis patients. The CDR3 has 14 amino acids, counting the end cysteine and phenylalanine. The only DNA kept is the CDR3, 42 bases in frame from the first base. The CDR1 and CDR2 encoded by the germline V gene are MNHEY and SVGAGI. V ends up 2 bases short and J 0 bases short, with an unmatched junction base count of 0. This TCR was recovered from a man aged 25 to 40 with osteosarcoma. The age is the age at diagnosis. Sequenced input: primary tumor tissue from soft tissue. In light of the paper, this sample's cell subset or site label describes: resected primary osteosarcoma tumor. The rearrangement joined TRBV6-5 to TRBJ1-1; the junction holds 7 bases that match TRBD1. The bases read TGTGCCAGCAGTTACGACAGGGTGAACACTGAAGCTTTCTTT. Translated, it gives CASSYDRVNTEAFF.